A selection of T cell receptor beta chains follows, all from one sample in a study of spatial heterogeneity in lung cancer. From the 5' RACE reads, TCRdb called clonotypes with MiXCR, one entry per CDR3 protein. In the table there are 5,000 to 5,500 distinct CDR3 sequences, roughly 7.4% of which are singletons. Here the sequenced sample was lung tumor tissue, taken at surgery. These receptors were obtained from a male donor with early-stage non-small cell lung cancer. The CDR3 runs from the conserved cysteine through the conserved F or W. A D gene is named only where the DNA matches it firmly. Where a row states a size, it is once, few, many or the class of an expanded clone; other rows omit it.

clone_size | d_call | j_call | v_call | cdr3_nt | cdr3_aa
many | - | TRBJ2-6 | TRBV5-1 | TGCGCCAGCAGCTCGACAATCTCTGGGGCCAACGTCCTGACTTTC | CASSSTISGANVLTF
many | TRBD1 | TRBJ1-5 | TRBV2 | TGTGCCAGCAGTGAGAACAGGGGCGATCAGCCCCAGCATTTT | CASSENRGDQPQHF
- | TRBD1 | TRBJ2-2 | TRBV20-1 | TGCAGTGCTAGTACAGGGGGCAGCACCGGGGAGCTGTTTTTT | CSASTGGSTGELFF
- | - | TRBJ1-1 | TRBV20-1 | TGCAGTGCTCCCGGGACCGTGGGGACTGAAGCTTTCTTT | CSAPGTVGTEAFF
many | TRBD1 | TRBJ1-5 | TRBV7-9 | TGTGCCAGCACCAAGATAGACAGGGAGGGTCAGCCCCAGCATTTT | CASTKIDREGQPQHF
many | - | TRBJ2-5 | TRBV7-8 | TGTGCCAGCAGCTTAGCGGGCAGGGAGGAGACCCAGTACTTC | CASSLAGREETQYF
medium-sized | - | TRBJ1-3 | TRBV12-3/TRBV12-4 | TGTGCCAGCAGTTTAGGAGGGCTGGAGACAGGAAACACCATATATTTT | CASSLGGLETGNTIYF
few | - | TRBJ2-3 | TRBV6-5 | TGTGCCAGCAGTCCTCCGGGAGAGGGAGTAGATACGCAGTATTTT | CASSPPGEGVDTQYF
many | TRBD2 | TRBJ2-1 | TRBV7-3 | TGTGCCAGCAGCTTTACTAGCGGGGGGCATCTCTACAATGAGCAGTTCTTC | CASSFTSGGHLYNEQFF
- | - | TRBJ1-1 | TRBV12-3/TRBV12-4 | TGTGCCAGCAGTTTCTGGGGGGGGGACGCTTTCTTT | CASSFWGGDAFF
many | TRBD2 | TRBJ2-1 | TRBV7-2 | TGTGCCAGCAGCTTAGTTGGGAGGGGCTCCTACAATGAGCAGTTCTTC | CASSLVGRGSYNEQFF
few | TRBD2 | TRBJ2-5 | TRBV7-7 | TGTGCCAGCAGTCCTAGCGGAGGGGAGACCCAGTACTTC | CASSPSGGETQYF
- | TRBD1 | TRBJ2-1 | TRBV4-3 | TGCGCCAGCAGCCCCCGGGGACAGGGAAGTAATGAGCAGTTCTTC | CASSPRGQGSNEQFF